What follows are 29 T cell receptor beta chains derived from one specimen sequenced in a study of early T cells in non-severe SARS-CoV-2 infection. TCRdb independently ran MiXCR on the 5' RACE reads; one entry per CDR3 protein. The sample carries approximately 49,000 distinct CDR3 sequences, approximately 12% recorded once. Sequencing was performed on whole blood. The receptors stem from an adult who was a healthcare worker with PCR-confirmed SARS-CoV-2 infection or an uninfected control (not recorded which).

This chain connects TRBV6-5 to TRBJ1-2; perhaps TRBD1 as D (6 bases). Germline V gene lookup returns CDR1 MNHEY and CDR2 SVGAGI. The length of the CDR3 is 12 residues. Trimming stripped 5 bases from V and 4 bases from J, with 8 bases between. This CDR3 reads CASSEQGYGYTF. The CDR3 nucleotides read TGTGCCAGCAGTGAACAGGGCTATGGCTACACCTTC.

This clonotype was seen only a few times. The chain is built from TRBV7-3 and TRBJ1-6; D not certain. Between the trimmed V and J ends, which lost 5 bases and 5 bases, there was a span of 10 bases. Per the germline V gene, CDR1 is SGHTA and CDR2 is FQGTGA. The CDR3 runs 14 residues. CDR3 nucleotides: TGTGCCAGCAGCCCGGACGGGGATAATTCACCCCTCCACTTT. Translating gives CASSPDGDNSPLHF.

This clonotype was picked up a small number of times. This rearrangement joins TRBV6-2 or TRBV6-3 to TRBJ2-6; D is perhaps TRBD2 (5 bases). Looked up from germline, CDR1 is MNHEY and CDR2 is SVGEGT. This CDR3 region has 14 residues. Between the trimmed V and J ends, which lost 5 bases and 0 bases, there was a span of 5 bases. CDR3 protein: CASSTSSGANVLTF. The CDR3 DNA reads as TGTGCCAGCAGTACTAGCTCTGGGGCCAACGTCCTGACTTTC.

This clonotype was detected ten times or more. DNA of the CDR3: TGTGCCAGCACCCCAGACAGTCTTGATGGCTACACCTTC. Amino acid sequence: CASTPDSLDGYTF. The chain is built from TRBV6-2 or TRBV6-3 and TRBJ1-2, with D perhaps TRBD1 (5 bases). Trimming took off 7 bases at V and 6 bases at J, with 15 bases between the two ends. Per the germline V gene, CDR1 is MNHEY and CDR2 is SVGEGT. CDR3 length: 13 residues.

Ten or more counts support this clonotype. The chain uses TRBV9 and TRBJ2-3; no definite D call. V was trimmed by 0 bases and J by 5 bases, leaving 4 bases between them. CDR1 and CDR2 (germline): SGDLS, YYNGEE. This CDR3 is 12 amino acids long. CDR3 protein: CASSVAGDTQYF. In DNA form, the CDR3 reads TGTGCCAGCAGCGTAGCCGGAGATACGCAGTATTTT.

This clonotype was counted ten times or more. The V and J genes are TRBV6-5 and TRBJ2-5; a weak D match, TRBD2 (6 bases). Trimming left V 0 bases short and J 3 bases short, with 17 bases between. The CDR3 runs to 17 residues. Germline CDR1 MNHEY, CDR2 SVGAGI. The CDR3 is CASSYSSGPTKKETQYF. In DNA, the CDR3 is TGTGCCAGCAGTTACTCGAGCGGGCCCACCAAGAAAGAGACCCAGTACTTC.

This clonotype appeared many times. V is TRBV20-1 and J is TRBJ2-3; 8 nucleotides agree with TRBD2. Trimming took 0 bases from V and 2 from J; bases not matched to a gene: 4. Germline V gives CDR1 DFQATT, CDR2 SNEGSKA (reference sequence). The CDR3 runs 15 residues. The CDR3 DNA is TGCAGTGCTAGAGAGCGACTAGCGAACACAGATACGCAGTATTTT. It codes for CSARERLANTDTQYF.

This clonotype was picked up many times. The gene calls are TRBV5-1 and TRBJ2-3; no clear D gene. CDR1 and CDR2 (germline): SGHRS, YFSETQ. The CDR3 extends over 11 amino acids. V was clipped by 5 bases and J by 0 bases, with 1 base between them. The CDR3 here is CASSSTDTQYF. In nucleotides, the CDR3 is TGCGCCAGCAGTAGCACAGATACGCAGTATTTT.

This clonotype was detected many times. V and J are TRBV29-1 and TRBJ1-1; no reliable D call. The V end lost 4 bases, the J end lost 5 bases, and 17 bases lay between the germline ends. This CDR3 has 14 amino acids. CDR1 is SQVTM and CDR2 is ANQGSEA in the germline V gene. The DNA for the CDR3 is TGCAGCGTTGGAGCTAACACGTTTGGGACTGAAGCTTTCTTT. Translating gives CSVGANTFGTEAFF.

This clonotype was detected many times. This rearrangement joins TRBV7-6 to TRBJ1-4; D is unresolved. The CDR3 consists of 11 residues. Trimming took off 5 bases at V and 6 bases at J, with 4 bases between the two ends. Germline CDR1 is SGHVS and CDR2 is FNYEAQ. CDR3 region: CASSNDEKLFF. The CDR3 coding sequence is TGTGCCAGCAGCAACGATGAAAAACTGTTTTTT.

This clonotype occurred a few times. The genes are TRBV29-1 and TRBJ2-3, with no clear D. Germline lookup yields CDR1 SQVTM and CDR2 ANQGSEA. Trimming removed 3 bases from V and 5 bases from J, with 6 bases in between. The CDR3 sequence is 11 residues long. CDR3 residues: CSVEVGDTQYF. CDR3 coding DNA: TGCAGCGTTGAGGTGGGAGATACGCAGTATTTT.

The genes are TRBV18 and TRBJ1-1; D perhaps matches TRBD1 (6 bases). The V gene lost 6 bases and the J gene lost 6 bases, with 11 bases spanning the gap. This CDR3 has 12 amino acids. Germline-derived CDR1 and CDR2 are KGHSH and LQKENI. DNA for the CDR3: TGTGCCAGCTCCAACAGGGAGGCTGAAGCTTTCTTT. Protein product: CASSNREAEAFF.

This clonotype appeared many times. The chain employs TRBV5-1 and TRBJ2-3; TRBD2 might be the D (6 bases). Trimming shortened V by 5 bases and J by 2 bases, and 15 bases separated the two germline ends. This CDR3 has 15 residues. Germline V gene lookup returns CDR1 SGHRS and CDR2 YFSETQ. The CDR3 DNA reads TGCGCCAGCAGGGACGGGGGAGACTTCACAGATACGCAGTATTTT. Translated: CASRDGGDFTDTQYF.

This clonotype was counted many times. This chain links TRBV11-2 with TRBJ1-4, with a possible D match to TRBD1 (6 bases). The CDR3 length is 15 residues. V lost 5 bases, J lost 12 bases, and 22 bases lay in between. CDR1 is SGHAT and CDR2 is FQNNGV in the germline V gene. The CDR3 here is CASSLDRSGPVELFF. CDR3 coding DNA: TGTGCCAGCAGCCTCGACAGGTCCGGCCCCGTGGAACTGTTTTTT.

This clonotype was recorded many times. The gene calls are TRBV20-1 and TRBJ1-1; the D is unclear. The germline V gene encodes CDR1 DFQATT and CDR2 SNEGSKA (reference sequence). The germline V and J ends were trimmed by 0 bases and 3 bases, with 8 bases remaining between them. CDR3 length equals 13 residues. CDR3 residues: CSARDSGDTEAFF. DNA of the CDR3: TGCAGTGCTAGAGATAGCGGGGACACTGAAGCTTTCTTT.

The chain links TRBV4-1 to TRBJ1-5; D is uncertain. CDR3 length: 15 residues. Trimming pared 0 bases from V and 0 bases from J, leaving 6 bases between. CDR1 is MGHRA, CDR2 YSYEKL, per germline. The CDR3 reads CASSQDRYSNQPQHF. The CDR3 nucleotides read TGCGCCAGCAGCCAAGATCGTTATAGCAATCAGCCCCAGCATTTT.

This clonotype turned up a few times. V and J are TRBV7-2 and TRBJ2-3; D gene unclear. V was pared by 4 bases and J by 13 bases, with 18 bases between. Germline V CDR1 and CDR2: SGHTA, FQGNSA. The CDR3 totals 13 residues. CDR3 sequence (DNA): TGTGCCAGCAGCTACACCGACTCGAAGGAGAAGTATTTT. Its protein product is CASSYTDSKEKYF.

This clonotype was counted at least ten times. The V call is TRBV14, the J call TRBJ1-1, with D perhaps matching TRBD1 (5 bases). Trimming cost V 2 bases and J 0 bases, with 7 bases left between them. The CDR3 has 14 residues. The germline V gene has CDR1 SGHDN and CDR2 FVKESK. This chain's CDR3 is CASSQPGMNTEAFF. The CDR3 nucleotides are TGTGCCAGCAGCCAACCAGGGATGAACACTGAAGCTTTCTTT.

This clonotype was detected a few times. The chain carries TRBV12-3 or TRBV12-4 and TRBJ2-2; D not certain. The CDR3 runs to 15 residues. The germline V and J ends were trimmed by 5 bases and 1 base, with 11 bases remaining between them. The CDR3, as DNA: TGTGCCAGCAGTCCGGTGACTGGGAACACCGGGGAGCTGTTTTTT. Residues: CASSPVTGNTGELFF.

This rearrangement joins TRBV15 to TRBJ2-1; 8 bases fit TRBD2. CDR1 and CDR2 (germline): LNHNV, YYDKDF (reference sequence). The CDR3 consists of 19 residues. V was clipped by 0 bases and J by 0 bases; unmatched bases: 10. Here the CDR3 DNA reads TGTGCCACCAGCAGAGATGTCTCGGCGGGAGGCCTCTCCTACAATGAGCAGTTCTTC. This encodes CATSRDVSAGGLSYNEQFF.

In its sample, this clonotype was seen many times. The rearrangement joins TRBV6-1 to TRBJ1-1; D is ambiguous. The CDR3 runs 12 residues. V lost 5 bases, J lost 1 base, and 5 bases lay in between. CDR1 is MNHNS and CDR2 is SASEGT in the germline V gene. The CDR3 DNA follows: TGTGCCAGCAGTCGGAGGAACACTGAAGCTTTCTTT. As protein: CASSRRNTEAFF.

Ten or more counts support this clonotype. The rearrangement uses TRBV6-5 and TRBJ2-7; 8 bases are shared with TRBD1. The germline V gene has CDR1 MNHEY and CDR2 SVGAGI. This CDR3 contains 15 residues. V lost 3 bases, J lost 2 bases, and 6 bases stayed unmatched. CDR3 sequence: CASSYRGQGTYEQYF. DNA of the CDR3: TGTGCCAGCAGTTATAGAGGACAGGGCACCTACGAGCAGTACTTC.

This rearrangement joins TRBV4-1 to TRBJ1-2; D is uncertain. The CDR3 is made up of 12 amino acids. The germline CDR1 and CDR2 sequences are MGHRA and YSYEKL. Trimming removed 1 base at V and 3 bases at J, with 3 bases between. This CDR3 reads CASSQGHYGYTF. The CDR3 DNA follows: TGCGCCAGCAGCCAAGGACACTATGGCTACACCTTC.

This clonotype was detected many times. The gene calls are TRBV20-1 and TRBJ2-7; D might be TRBD1 (6 bases). The CDR3 spans 14 residues. The V end lost 5 bases, the J end lost 2 bases, and 16 bases lay between the germline ends. Germline V gene lookup returns CDR1 DFQATT and CDR2 SNEGSKA (reference sequence). In nucleotides, the CDR3 is TGCAGTGCTTCCGACGGGGACATTACCTACGAGCAGTACTTC. Translated: CSASDGDITYEQYF.

A single count supports this clonotype. The rearrangement uses TRBV10-3 and TRBJ1-1; 7 bases map to TRBD1. This CDR3 region has 15 residues. Germline assignment: CDR1 ENHRY and CDR2 SYGVKD. Germline trimming cut 8 bases from V and 0 bases from J; bases unmatched to any gene: 9. Here the CDR3 DNA reads TGTGCCATCTCCCGACAGGGATTACTGAACACTGAAGCTTTCTTT. This sequence encodes CAISRQGLLNTEAFF.

V is TRBV21-1 and J is TRBJ2-1. TRBV21-1 is recorded as a pseudogene. CDR3 length equals 12 residues. In nucleotides, the CDR3 is TGTGCCAGCAGCAAAGCGGCGGTCCTTCGGTTCTTC. Encoded protein: CASSKAAVLRFF.

This clonotype was seen a few times. The genes are TRBV7-2 and TRBJ2-6; TRBD1 aligns across 7 bases. The junction had 4 bases not matched to a gene; V was cut back by 5 bases and J by 0 bases. Germline loops: CDR1 SGHTA, CDR2 FQGNSA. The CDR3 covers 16 residues. The CDR3 is CASSRQGSSGANVLTF. The CDR3 DNA reads as TGTGCCAGCAGCAGACAGGGCAGCTCTGGGGCCAACGTCCTGACTTTC. The full variable domain, rest sourced from reference TRBV7-2 and TRBJ2-6, is GAGVSQSPSNKVTEKGKDVELRCDPISGHTALYWYRQSLGQGLEFLIYFQGNSAPDKSGLPSDRFSAERTGGSVSTLTIQRTQQEDSAVYLCASSRQGSSGANVLTFGAGSRLTVL.

This chain uses TRBV7-2 with TRBJ2-6; no definite D call. The CDR3 contains 14 residues. V lost 1 base to trimming and J lost 4 bases, with 5 bases between them. Germline values: CDR1 SGHTA, CDR2 FQGNSA. CDR3 sequence reads: CASSLVGGANVLTF. The CDR3 region has the DNA TGTGCCAGCAGCTTAGTGGGCGGGGCCAACGTCCTGACTTTC.

This clonotype was detected many times. The CDR3 DNA sequence: TGTGCCAGCAGTTACTCTGACCGGGGGGGCACAGATACGCAGTATTTT. This gives the protein CASSYSDRGGTDTQYF. The chain links TRBV6-5 to TRBJ2-3, with TRBD2 identical over 7 bases. The V and J ends lost 0 bases and 1 base, in that order; junction bases with no gene match: 4. The CDR3 has 16 residues. Germline V CDR1 and CDR2: MNHEY, SVGAGI.